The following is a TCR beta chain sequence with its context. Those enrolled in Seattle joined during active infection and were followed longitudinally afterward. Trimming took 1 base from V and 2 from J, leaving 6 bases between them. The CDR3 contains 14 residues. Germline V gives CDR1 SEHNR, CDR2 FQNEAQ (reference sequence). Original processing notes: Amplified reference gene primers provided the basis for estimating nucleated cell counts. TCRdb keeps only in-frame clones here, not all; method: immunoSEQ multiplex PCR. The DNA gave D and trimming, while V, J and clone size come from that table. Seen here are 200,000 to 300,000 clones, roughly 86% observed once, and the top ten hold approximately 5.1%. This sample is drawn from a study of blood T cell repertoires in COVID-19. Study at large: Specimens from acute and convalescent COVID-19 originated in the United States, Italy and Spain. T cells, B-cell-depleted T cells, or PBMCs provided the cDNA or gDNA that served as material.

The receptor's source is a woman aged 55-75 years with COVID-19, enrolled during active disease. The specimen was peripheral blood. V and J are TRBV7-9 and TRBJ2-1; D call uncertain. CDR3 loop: CASSLVRAYNEQFF. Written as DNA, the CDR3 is TGTGCCAGCAGCTTAGTTCGAGCCTACAATGAGCAGTTCTTC.